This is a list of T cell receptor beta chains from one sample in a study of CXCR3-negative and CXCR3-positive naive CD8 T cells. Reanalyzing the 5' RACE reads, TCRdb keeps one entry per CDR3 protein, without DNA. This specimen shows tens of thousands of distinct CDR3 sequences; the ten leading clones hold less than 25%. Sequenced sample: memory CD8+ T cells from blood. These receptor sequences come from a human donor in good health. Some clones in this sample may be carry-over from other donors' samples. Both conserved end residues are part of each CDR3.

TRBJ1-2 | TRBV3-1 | CASSQVLGSVTMANTF
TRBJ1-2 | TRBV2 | CASSEGGAVSIHYGYTF
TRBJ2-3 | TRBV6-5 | CASSLQVDSADTQYF
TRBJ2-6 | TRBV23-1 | CANQGGTRANVLTF
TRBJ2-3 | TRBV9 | CASSVNTDTQYF
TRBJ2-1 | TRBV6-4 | CASSDSTSGGVEQFF
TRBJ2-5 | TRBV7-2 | CASRPGGGQETQYF
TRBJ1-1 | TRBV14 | CASSQGWSYTGSGTEAFF
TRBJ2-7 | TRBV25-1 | CASSDAGDLLRAEQYF
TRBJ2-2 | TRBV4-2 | CASSQTDGGAGELFF
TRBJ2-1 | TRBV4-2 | CASSQEGGFNMPYNEQFF
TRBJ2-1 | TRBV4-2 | CASSQAEAEYNEQFF
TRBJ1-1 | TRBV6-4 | CASSDSPEGTEAFF
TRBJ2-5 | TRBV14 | CASSQGFGVGETQYF
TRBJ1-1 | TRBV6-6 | CASSYVGQGGEAFF
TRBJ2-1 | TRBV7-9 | CASSHPVLAGVGRNEQFF
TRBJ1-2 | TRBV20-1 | CSAHDLLTPNYGYTF
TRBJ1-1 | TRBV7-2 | CASSLALTLDRGITEAFF
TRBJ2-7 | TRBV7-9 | CASSSTGQPYEQYF
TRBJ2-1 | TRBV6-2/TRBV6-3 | CASSGTSEGPHEQFF
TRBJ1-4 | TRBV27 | CASSRQWFGNEKLFF
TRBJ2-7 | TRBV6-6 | CASSITYEQYF
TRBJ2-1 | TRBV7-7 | CASSLGGQYNEQFF
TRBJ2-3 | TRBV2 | CASSERSPGLTDTQYF
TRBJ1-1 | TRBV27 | CASSYEGGLTEAFF
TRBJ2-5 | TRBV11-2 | CASSPWTSGGRAQETQYF
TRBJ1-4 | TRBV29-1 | CSSTGTADEKLFF
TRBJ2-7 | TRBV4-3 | CASSQEWNYEQYF
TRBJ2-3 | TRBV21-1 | CASSPRGEGDTQYF
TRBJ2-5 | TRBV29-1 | CSVDAGRQETQYF
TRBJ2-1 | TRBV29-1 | CSVDGLGQGYNEQFF
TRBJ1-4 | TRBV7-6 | CASSSEWVGKLFF
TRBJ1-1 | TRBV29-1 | CSVETGQGPREAFF
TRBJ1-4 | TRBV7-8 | CASSSDRVSNEKLFF
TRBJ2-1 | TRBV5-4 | CASAETYSYNEQFF
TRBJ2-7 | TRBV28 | CASSPPGLENSYEQYF
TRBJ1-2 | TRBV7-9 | CASSSVTGGNYGYTF
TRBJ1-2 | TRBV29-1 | CSVEATGRNTF
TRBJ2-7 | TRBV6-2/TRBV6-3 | CASSGGLAAEEQYF
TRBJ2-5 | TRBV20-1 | CSARVGGGRETQYF
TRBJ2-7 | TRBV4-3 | CASSHTLGESYEQYF
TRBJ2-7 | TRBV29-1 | CSVEGLDSYEQYF
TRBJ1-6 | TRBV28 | CASSPDRALSGSPLHF
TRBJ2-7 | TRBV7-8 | CASSHPVPRLSEQYF
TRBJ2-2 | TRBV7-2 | CASSLEGPFWNTGELFF
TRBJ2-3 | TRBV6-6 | CASSYSAGGFTDTQYF
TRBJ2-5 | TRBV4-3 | CASSHPAGGPAETQYF
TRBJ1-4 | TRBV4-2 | CASSHFLLSATNEKLFF
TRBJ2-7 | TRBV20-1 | CSASKGEPCEQYF
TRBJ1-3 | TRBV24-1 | CATSVRDRGAFSGNTIYF
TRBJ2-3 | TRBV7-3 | CASSLGFGQFTDTQYF
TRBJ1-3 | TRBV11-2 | CASRQLGNTIYF
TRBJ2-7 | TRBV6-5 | CASSFRQEQETQYF
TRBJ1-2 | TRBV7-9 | CASSLTGGRYGYTF
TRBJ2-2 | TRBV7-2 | CASSLASSSGELFF
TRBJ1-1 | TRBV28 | CADAGPGSDTEAFF
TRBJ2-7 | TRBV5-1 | CASSLAQRGEQYF